The entry below describes one T cell receptor (beta chain). Antigen unknown. Trimming at V came to 8 bases and at J to 0 bases, leaving 13 bases not matched to a gene. The CDR3 is made up of 16 amino acids. These data belong to a study of post-analysis software for immune sequencing data. Study as a whole: Recorded subtypes: relapsing-remitting, secondary progressive, progressive-relapsing; some patients unannotated.

Study-wide points: The five TRBV segments detected at higher frequency in patients than in controls included TRBV5-6, TRBV5-1 and TRBV20-1. In multiple sclerosis, normalized Chao1 diversity was significantly below that of controls.

Every TCR beta cDNA library bore unique molecular identifiers. Once roughly 0.95 to 10 million T cells were used, roughly 0.5 million cDNA molecules resulted. TCRdb ran MiXCR on the PCR reads and lists one entry per CDR3 protein. The repertoire holds 650,000 to 900,000 distinct CDR3 sequences, with approximately 44% as singletons. The chain couples TRBV12-3 or TRBV12-4 to TRBJ2-7; 7 bases align to TRBD1. The sequenced material came from blood. The origin of this receptor is a girl between 10 and 17 years old with multiple sclerosis. CDR3 loop: CASGPYSGTASYEQYF. The CDR3 bases are TGTGCCAGCGGTCCCTATTCCGGGACAGCCTCCTACGAGCAGTACTTC.